The rows below give T cell receptor beta chains drawn from one sample of a study of T cell responses to AZD1222 COVID-19 vaccine. TCRdb keeps only in-frame clones here, not all; method: immunoSEQ multiplex PCR. The sample records 100,000 or so clones, approximately 87% being singletons. This specimen consisted of peripheral blood, obtained on day 0 of AZD1222 vaccination. Receptors were obtained from an adult in good health. CDR3s include the opening cysteine and the closing phenylalanine or tryptophan. The D gene is left open where the match is weak.

J,V,D,CDR3
TRBJ2-2,TRBV7-2,TRBD2,CASRPSGSYTGELFF
TRBJ2-1,TRBV6-2/TRBV6-3,TRBD2,CASSYSGGRAPNEQFF
TRBJ1-5,TRBV18,.,CASSPGVDQPQHF
TRBJ1-4,TRBV28,.,CASSPSLGEKLFF
TRBJ1-4,TRBV28,.,CASRRSTNEKLFF
TRBJ1-2,TRBV28,.,CASSLGGKYYGYTF
TRBJ2-3,TRBV9,TRBD1,CASSAEGAGTDTQYF
TRBJ1-3,TRBV7-2,.,CASSLNRVSGNTIYF
TRBJ2-5,TRBV5-6,.,CASSFRETQYF
TRBJ1-2,TRBV29-1,.,CSVPKPYGYTF
TRBJ1-2,TRBV11-1,.,CASSTRQNYGYTF
TRBJ2-5,TRBV9,.,CASSVGGNSQWETQYF
TRBJ1-1,TRBV11-2,.,CASRRFNTEAFF
TRBJ2-7,TRBV20-1,.,CSARKGEQYF
TRBJ1-3,TRBV7-8,.,CASSPARLRGNTIYF
TRBJ2-2,TRBV28,TRBD2,CASRLPGLAGVGELFF
TRBJ2-2,TRBV19,.,CASSITQGTGELFF
TRBJ2-7,TRBV7-2,TRBD2,CASSPGLAGGLRYEQYF
TRBJ2-3,TRBV29-1,.,CSVESSSNTDTQYF
TRBJ1-3,TRBV6-6,.,CASSRRPAGGTGNTIYF
TRBJ2-3,TRBV6-2/TRBV6-3,.,CASRPTGTDTQYF
TRBJ1-6,TRBV5-1,TRBD1,CASRPGTGAQYYNSPLHF
TRBJ1-1,TRBV3-1/TRBV3-2,.,CASSHYTTKNTEAFF
TRBJ2-7,TRBV14,TRBD1,CASSRDDRGYEQYF
TRBJ1-5,TRBV28,.,CASSFGPQHF
TRBJ1-2,TRBV28,.,CASSLDSSYGYTF
TRBJ2-6,TRBV15,.,CATSDWDSGANVLTF
TRBJ2-2,TRBV19,TRBD2,CASGRLAGGGTGELFF
TRBJ2-5,TRBV28,TRBD1,CASSLFGPLTGEETQYF
TRBJ1-5,TRBV29-1,TRBD1,CSVSTRQGAGQPQHF
TRBJ1-4,TRBV10-3,TRBD1,CAISEGGPTGEKLFF
TRBJ1-2,TRBV5-1,TRBD1,CASSLGGQGSSNYGYTF
TRBJ2-2,TRBV19,.,CASSMGGGENTGELFF